The 27 T cell receptor beta chains below come from one sample, sequenced in a study of beta chain features in type 1 diabetes. Notes on the study in general: Within each of all four CD4+ subsets, Type 1 diabetes patients had TCRB CDR3s that were moderately but significantly shorter.

Sequencing targeted expressed TCRB transcripts, as all isolated RNA had been reverse transcribed. Only in-frame clones appear in the TCRdb table, and some are missing; sequencing was by immunoSEQ multiplex PCR. Of around 250,000 clones in the sample, approximately 14% were seen once. Antigens of these TCRs are unknown. The sample taken for sequencing was naive CD4+ T cells from blood. Source of these receptors: a man aged 25 to 40 with type 1 diabetes.

The gene calls are TRBV19 and TRBJ2-6; no definite D call. The CDR3 is 14 amino acids. Trimming removed 6 bases at V and 4 bases at J, with 10 bases between. Germline CDR1 is LNHDA and CDR2 is SQIVND (reference sequence). The chain's CDR3 is CASRRNNGANVLTF. DNA of the CDR3: TGTGCCAGTAGGCGGAACAACGGGGCCAACGTCCTGACTTTC.

The chain links TRBV7-2 to TRBJ2-1; TRBD1 agrees at 7 bases. V lost 3 bases and J lost 2; bases outside the gene matches: 4. Germline loops: CDR1 SGHTA, CDR2 FQGNSA. The CDR3 is 15 amino acids. CDR3 nucleotide sequence: TGTGCCAGCAGCTTCGGCAGGGGGACCTACAATGAGCAGTTCTTC. As protein: CASSFGRGTYNEQFF.

Turning to this clone: Other DNA variants within this sample encode the same CDR3. The V gene is TRBV7-2, the J gene TRBJ2-5; 8 bases match TRBD2. This CDR3 spans 14 amino acids. Unmatched junction bases numbered 5, after V lost 6 bases and J lost 2 bases. Looked up from germline, CDR1 is SGHTA and CDR2 is FQGNSA. CDR3 sequence: CASSSGLAQETQYF. The DNA for the CDR3 is TGTGCCAGCAGTTCTGGACTAGCTCAAGAGACCCAGTACTTC.

This clone was recorded a few times. The V and J genes are TRBV6-6 and TRBJ1-1, with 9 bases lining up with TRBD1. V gave up 8 bases and J gave up 10 bases; unmatched junction bases: 5. Per the germline V gene, CDR1 is MNHNY and CDR2 is SVGAGI (reference sequence). This CDR3 contains 11 residues. CDR3 region: CASSDRGTAFF. CDR3 sequence (DNA): TGTGCCAGCTCTGACAGGGGGACAGCTTTCTTT.

CDR3 coding DNA: TGTGCCAGCAGCTTGGACAGGGACACTGAAGCTTTCTTT. Protein product: CASSLDRDTEAFF. The chain has TRBV5-5 and TRBJ1-1; possibly TRBD1 for D (6 bases). The CDR3 covers 13 residues. V was cut by 0 bases and J by 3 bases, with 6 bases left in between. The germline V gene has CDR1 SGHKS and CDR2 YYEKEE (reference sequence).

This chain connects TRBV4-1 to TRBJ2-4; D perhaps matches TRBD1 (6 bases). The CDR3 covers 19 residues. V lost 0 bases and J lost 0, with 18 bases in between. Germline CDR1 reads MGHRA; CDR2 reads YSYEKL. The CDR3 nucleotides read TGCGCCAGCAGCCAAGAAGGGGGTACAACGGGCGGAGCCAAAAACATTCAGTACTTC. Protein: CASSQEGGTTGGAKNIQYF.

The chain combines TRBV5-1 with TRBJ1-1, with 8 positions matching TRBD1. Germline V gene data show CDR1 as SGHRS and CDR2 as YFSETQ. Losses at the gene ends were 3 bases for V and 5 bases for J; bases not matched to a gene: 3. This CDR3 has 13 residues. The CDR3 is CASSSDRGTEAFF. The CDR3 nucleotides are TGCGCCAGCAGCTCCGACAGGGGAACTGAAGCTTTCTTT.

The chain uses TRBV20-1 and TRBJ1-2; D is possibly TRBD1 (5 bases). Trimming took off 5 bases at V and 10 bases at J, with 11 bases between the two ends. Looked up from germline, CDR1 is DFQATT and CDR2 is SNEGSKA (reference sequence). This CDR3 comprises 10 residues. The CDR3 sequence is CSARGHDYTF. The DNA for the CDR3 is TGCAGTGCTCGAGGACACGACTACACCTTC.

This clone appeared a few times. The gene calls are TRBV28 and TRBJ2-7; unclear D gene. V lost 8 bases and J lost 3, with 17 bases in between. Germline CDR1 and CDR2: MDHEN and SYDVKM. This CDR3 spans 14 amino acids. CDR3 sequence: CASGSLAGGYEQYF. The CDR3 nucleotides are TGTGCCAGCGGTTCTCTCGCCGGTGGCTACGAGCAGTACTTC.

This clone was seen more than once but under ten times. The gene calls are TRBV9 and TRBJ2-7; 9 bases align to TRBD1. V shed 2 bases and J 6 bases; nucleotides not matched to a gene: 6. The length of the CDR3 is 14 residues. From germline, CDR1 is SGDLS and CDR2 YYNGEE. The CDR3 region is CASSVTGGSIEQYF. DNA for the CDR3: TGTGCCAGCAGCGTCACAGGGGGCTCAATCGAGCAGTACTTC.

This clone was seen only a few times. The genes are TRBV18 and TRBJ2-7; no firm D call. This CDR3 comprises 15 residues. The V gene's germline CDR1 is KGHSH and CDR2 LQKENI. V shed 2 bases and J shed 4 bases, with 15 bases lying between them. CDR3 amino acids: CASSPTLTVAYEQYF. In nucleotides, the CDR3 is TGTGCCAGCTCACCAACCCTGACTGTCGCGTACGAGCAGTACTTC. Together with reference TRBV18 and TRBJ2-7, the CDR3 gives the full variable domain: NAGVMQNPRHLVRRRGQEARLRCSPMKGHSHVYWYRQLPEEGLKFMVYLQKENIIDESGMPKERFSAEFPKEGPSILRIQQVVRGDSAAYFCASSPTLTVAYEQYFGPGTRLTVT.

V and J are TRBV9 and TRBJ2-1; TRBD2 matches 8 bases. The CDR3 covers 15 residues. The germline V gene has CDR1 SGDLS and CDR2 YYNGEE. The ends lost 3 bases at V and 2 bases at J; junction bases unmatched: 4. In DNA, the CDR3 is TGTGCCAGCAGCGCCCCGGGACTAGCCTACAATGAGCAGTTCTTC. This gives the protein CASSAPGLAYNEQFF.

J is TRBJ2-1 and V is TRBV11-3, with D possibly being TRBD2 (6 bases). CDR1 and CDR2 from the germline V gene are SGHNT and YENEEA. Trimming left V 5 bases short and J 3 bases short, with 20 bases between. The CDR3 covers 17 residues. CDR3 sequence: CASSQTHGSQSYNEQFF. CDR3 in DNA: TGTGCCAGCAGCCAGACCCACGGGAGTCAAAGCTACAATGAGCAGTTCTTC.

CDR3 coding DNA: TGTGCCAGCAGCTTAGACAAGTACAATGAGCAGTTCTTC. Translation gives CASSLDKYNEQFF. The chain joins TRBV7-2 to TRBJ2-1, with D unresolved. Trimming stripped 1 base from V and 4 bases from J, with 5 bases between. Germline V gene sequence: CDR1 SGHTA, CDR2 FQGNSA. CDR3 length equals 13 residues.

This clone turned up a few times. This chain connects TRBV30 to TRBJ2-1; D not resolved. The CDR3 totals 11 residues. The ends were cut back, 2 bases at V and 11 bases at J, with 10 bases in the middle. The germline V gene has CDR1 GTSNPN and CDR2 SVGIG (reference sequence). CDR3 protein: CAWSPRGQQFF. The CDR3 DNA reads TGTGCCTGGAGTCCTCGAGGCCAGCAGTTCTTC.

The gene calls are TRBV7-3 and TRBJ2-4, with TRBD1 as a possible D gene (5 bases). The CDR3 runs to 15 residues. Germline assignment: CDR1 SGHTA and CDR2 FQGTGA. V was clipped by 2 bases and J by 1 base, with 9 bases between them. CDR3 loop: CASSLFPGAKNIQYF. The CDR3 nucleotides are TGTGCCAGCAGCTTATTTCCAGGGGCCAAAAACATTCAGTACTTC.

J is TRBJ1-1 and V is TRBV29-1; 11 bases fit TRBD1. V dropped 4 bases and J dropped 3; count of bases not matched to a gene: 10. The germline gives CDR1 SQVTM, CDR2 ANQGSEA. The CDR3 is 16 residues long. CDR3 in amino acids: CSVGRTGGGFYTEAFF. The CDR3 nucleotides read TGCAGCGTTGGAAGGACAGGGGGCGGTTTTTACACTGAAGCTTTCTTT.

This chain connects TRBV28 to TRBJ2-7, with 10 bases lining up with TRBD2. V shed 6 bases, J shed 2 bases, and the junction held 4 bases outside the gene matches. The CDR3 sequence is 14 residues long. Per germline, CDR1 MDHEN and CDR2 SYDVKM. In DNA, the CDR3 is TGTGCCAGCAGCCTAGCGGGAGTGCCCTACGAGCAGTACTTC. Its protein product is CASSLAGVPYEQYF.

The J gene is TRBJ2-5, the V gene TRBV4-2, with 11 bases matching TRBD2. The J call may be faulty, since TRBJ2-7 better matches the DNA end. The germline gives CDR1 LGHNA, CDR2 YNFKEQ. This CDR3 is 17 amino acids long. Here the CDR3 reads CASSQEGLAVSSYEQYF. The CDR3 DNA sequence: TGTGCCAGCAGCCAAGAGGGACTAGCGGTAAGCTCCTACGAGCAGTACTTC.

The genes are TRBV7-9 and TRBJ1-1; 7 positions match TRBD1. The V gene end was trimmed by 4 bases and the J gene end by 8 bases; junction bases not matched to a gene: 10. This CDR3 has 14 residues. The germline CDR1 and CDR2 sequences are SEHNR and FQNEAQ (reference sequence). For the CDR3, the DNA is TGTGCCAGCAGCTCCCTATCACAGGGGTACGAAGCTTTCTTT. Its translation: CASSSLSQGYEAFF.

V gene TRBV27 combines with J gene TRBJ2-7, with D possibly being TRBD2 (5 bases). Germline CDR1 and CDR2: MNHEY and SMNVEV (reference sequence). The CDR3 is 15 amino acids. Trimming stripped 5 bases from V and 7 bases from J, with 21 bases between. CDR3 nucleotides: TGTGCCAGCAGTACCCAAGGGAGCGGTCGAGGAGAGCAGTACTTC. Translation: CASSTQGSGRGEQYF.

About this clone itself: This sample includes further DNA sequences coding for the same CDR3. The CDR3: CASSPSVSTDTQYF. The CDR3 DNA reads TGTGCCAGCTCACCATCGGTTAGCACAGATACGCAGTATTTT. The chain has TRBV18 and TRBJ2-3; the D is unclear. V was shortened by 2 bases and J by 0 bases, with 6 bases between the two germline ends. This CDR3 region has 14 residues. Germline V CDR1 and CDR2: KGHSH, LQKENI.

The chain uses TRBV5-1 and TRBJ2-7, with 12 positions matching TRBD2. CDR1 and CDR2 (germline): SGHRS, YFSETQ. Losses at the gene ends were 4 bases for V and 7 bases for J; bases not matched to a gene: 6. This CDR3 is 14 amino acids long. The CDR3 DNA follows: TGCGCCAGCAGCCCTAGCGGGAGGGCCGGTGAGCAGTACTTC. As protein: CASSPSGRAGEQYF.

The V gene is TRBV4-3, the J gene TRBJ2-7; TRBD2 agrees at 7 bases. CDR1 is LGHNA, CDR2 YSLEER, per germline. V lost 2 bases and J lost 5; bases outside the gene matches: 15. This CDR3 spans 17 amino acids. The CDR3 protein is CASSQLGSSGLPHEQYF. The CDR3 DNA follows: TGCGCCAGCAGCCAACTAGGGAGTAGCGGGCTCCCCCACGAGCAGTACTTC.

The chain links TRBV27 to TRBJ2-6; 11 nucleotides line up with TRBD1. V shed 10 bases, J shed 4 bases, and the junction held 15 bases outside the gene matches. The germline CDR1 and CDR2 sequences are MNHEY and SMNVEV (reference sequence). This CDR3 spans 18 amino acids. CDR3 sequence (DNA): TGTGCCAACAAGACTGTGGACAGGGGGCTTGTGGGGGCCAACGTCCTGACTTTC. Its translation is CANKTVDRGLVGANVLTF. The full variable domain, completed using reference TRBV27 and TRBJ2-6, is EAQVTQNPRYLITVTGKKLTVTCSQNMNHEYMSWYRQDPGLGLRQIYYSMNVEVTDKGDVPEGYKVSRKEKRNFPLILESPSPNQTSLYFCANKTVDRGLVGANVLTFGAGSRLTVL.

This clone was counted only a few times. The chain recombines TRBV7-2 with TRBJ1-5; D possibly corresponds to TRBD1 (6 bases). Between the trimmed V and J ends, which lost 7 bases and 0 bases, there was a span of 7 bases. Germline V CDR1 and CDR2: SGHTA, FQGNSA. This CDR3 contains 13 residues. The CDR3 here is CASKGDSNQPQHF. CDR3 DNA sequence: TGTGCCAGCAAGGGGGATAGCAATCAGCCCCAGCATTTT.

The sample holds a few counts of this clone. This chain uses TRBV7-2 with TRBJ2-7; TRBD2 is a possible D gene (6 bases). The CDR3 extends over 15 amino acids. Per germline, CDR1 SGHTA and CDR2 FQGNSA. The V gene lost 5 bases and the J gene lost 3 bases, with 17 bases spanning the gap. The CDR3 DNA reads as TGTGCCAGCAGCCCCCCGGGGCGGAGGGACTACGAGCAGTACTTC. It is translated as CASSPPGRRDYEQYF.